This TCR beta chain was sequenced for a study of post-analysis software for immune sequencing data. At the level of the study: Included among the disease courses, which were recorded for the cohort, were relapsing-remitting, secondary progressive and progressive-relapsing multiple sclerosis. Regarding the study as a whole: Batch-mates among the samples co-clustered strongly by F measure. TRBV segments more frequent in patients than in controls numbered roughly 5 and included TRBV5-6, TRBV5-1 and TRBV20-1. There was significantly lower normalized Chao1 diversity in multiple sclerosis patients than in controls.

With respect to this clonotype: The antigen is unknown. The junction departs from germline at one end; a sequencing error may be responsible.

The CDR3 has 12 residues. The germline V gene encodes CDR1 SQVTM and CDR2 ANQGSEA. The TCR beta cDNA libraries carried unique molecular identifiers. TCRdb re-derived calls from the PCR reads in MiXCR, one entry per CDR3 protein. The sample holds roughly 540,000 distinct CDR3 sequences, around 36% seen once. The sequence came from a girl aged 2-17 years with multiple sclerosis. Input material: blood. The V gene is TRBV29-1, the J gene TRBJ1-2, with 9 bases matching TRBD1. CDR3 residues: CSVGGTGYDYTF. In DNA form, the CDR3 reads TGCAGCGTTGGGGGGACAGGGTATGACTACACCTTC.